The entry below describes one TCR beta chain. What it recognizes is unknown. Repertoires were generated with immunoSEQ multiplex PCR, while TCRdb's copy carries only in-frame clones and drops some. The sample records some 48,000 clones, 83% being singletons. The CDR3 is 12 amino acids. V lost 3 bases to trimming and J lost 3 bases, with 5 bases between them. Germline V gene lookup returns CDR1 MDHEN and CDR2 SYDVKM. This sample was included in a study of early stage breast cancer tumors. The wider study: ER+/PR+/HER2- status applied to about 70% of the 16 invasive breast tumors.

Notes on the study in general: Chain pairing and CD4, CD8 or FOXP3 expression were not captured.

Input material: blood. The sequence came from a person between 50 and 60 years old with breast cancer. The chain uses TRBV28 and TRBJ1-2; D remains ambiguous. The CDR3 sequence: CASSFRDYGYTF. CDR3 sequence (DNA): TGTGCCAGCAGTTTCCGGGACTATGGCTACACCTTC.